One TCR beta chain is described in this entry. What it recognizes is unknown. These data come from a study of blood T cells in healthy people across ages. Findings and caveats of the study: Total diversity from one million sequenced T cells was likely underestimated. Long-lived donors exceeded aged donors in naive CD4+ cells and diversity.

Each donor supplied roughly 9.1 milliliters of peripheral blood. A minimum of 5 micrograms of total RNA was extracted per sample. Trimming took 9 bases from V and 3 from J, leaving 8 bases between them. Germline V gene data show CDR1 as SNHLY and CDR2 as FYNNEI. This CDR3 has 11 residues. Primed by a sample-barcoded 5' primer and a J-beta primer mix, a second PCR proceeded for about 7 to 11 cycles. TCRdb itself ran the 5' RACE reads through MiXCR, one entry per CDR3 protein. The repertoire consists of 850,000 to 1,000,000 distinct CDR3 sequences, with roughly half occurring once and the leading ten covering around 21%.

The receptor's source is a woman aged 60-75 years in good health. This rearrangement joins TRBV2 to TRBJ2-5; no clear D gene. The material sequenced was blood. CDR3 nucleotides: TGTGCCAGACTTATGGAAGAGACCCAGTACTTC. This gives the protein CARLMEETQYF.